Listed below are T cell receptor beta chains from one sample, sequenced in a study of blood T cell repertoires in COVID-19. Clones were sequenced by immunoSEQ multiplex PCR, and TCRdb holds only the in-frame ones, with some missing. Of approximately 170,000 clones in the sample, 85% to 90% were seen once. The sample comprised peripheral blood. Receptors were obtained from a woman aged 55-70 years with COVID-19, enrolled during active disease. CDR3s include the opening cysteine and the closing phenylalanine or tryptophan. A D gene is named only where the DNA matches it firmly. Part of the rows lack a size; the others show once, few, many or a class for expanded clones.

few	TRBV27	TRBD1	13	TRBJ1-2	CASSSQGAYGYTF	TGTGCCAGCAGTTCTCAGGGGGCGTATGGCTACACCTTC
-	TRBV5-4	TRBD1	17	TRBJ1-1	CASSLGGSGTVNTEAFF	TGTGCCAGCAGCTTGGGGGGTTCGGGGACAGTGAACACTGAAGCTTTCTTT
-	TRBV6-1	-	16	TRBJ2-7	CASSASTSVGTYEQYF	TGTGCCAGCAGTGCCTCGACTAGTGTGGGAACCTACGAGCAGTACTTC
-	TRBV2	TRBD1	15	TRBJ1-5	CASRDLGQVDQPQHF	TGTGCCAGCAGAGATTTGGGACAGGTTGATCAGCCCCAGCATTTT
-	TRBV7-3	TRBD2	15	TRBJ2-1	CASSPGGSSYNEQFF	TGTGCCAGCTCCCCGGGGGGGAGCTCCTACAATGAGCAGTTCTTC
-	TRBV19	-	15	TRBJ1-2	CASIPGPGANYGYTF	TGTGCCAGTATCCCAGGGCCCGGCGCTAACTATGGCTACACCTTC
-	TRBV7-8	TRBD2	16	TRBJ2-1	CASSLEGSGRLNEQFF	TGTGCCAGCAGCTTAGAGGGTAGCGGGAGGCTTAATGAGCAGTTCTTC
-	TRBV19	-	13	TRBJ2-5	CASSTQVQETQYF	TGTGCCAGTAGTACCCAGGTACAAGAGACCCAGTACTTC
-	TRBV2	TRBD2	12	TRBJ2-7	CAKSGGMYEQYF	TGTGCCAAATCGGGGGGGATGTACGAGCAGTACTTC
-	TRBV10-3	TRBD2	17	TRBJ2-1	CAITATSGGLFYNEQFF	TGTGCCATCACCGCTACTAGCGGAGGGCTCTTTTACAATGAGCAGTTCTTC
-	TRBV7-9	TRBD1	13	TRBJ1-4	CASSRGQGEKLFF	TGTGCCAGCAGCCGAGGACAGGGGGAAAAACTGTTTTTT
-	TRBV18	TRBD1	15	TRBJ1-6	CASSPGTGFNSPLHF	TGTGCCAGCTCACCGGGGACAGGGTTTAATTCACCCCTCCACTTT
-	TRBV19	TRBD1	16	TRBJ1-4	CASSLGQGATNEKLFF	TGTGCCAGTAGTCTGGGACAGGGGGCAACTAATGAAAAACTGTTTTTT
-	TRBV11-2	TRBD2	16	TRBJ2-7	CASSQQGLAGAGEQYF	TGTGCCAGCAGCCAACAGGGACTAGCGGGAGCGGGGGAGCAGTACTTC
-	TRBV5-1	TRBD2	18	TRBJ2-1	CASSSLASGDGPNNEQFF	TGCGCCAGCAGCTCCCTGGCTAGCGGGGACGGCCCAAACAATGAGCAGTTCTTC
-	TRBV19	-	14	TRBJ1-4	CASSPPGTNEKLFF	TGTGCCAGTAGTCCCCCGGGTACTAATGAAAAACTGTTTTTT
-	TRBV24-1	TRBD1	15	TRBJ2-4	CATSDPGQDKNIQYF	TGTGCCACCAGTGACCCTGGACAGGACAAAAACATTCAGTACTTC
-	TRBV19	-	16	TRBJ2-7	CASSIDRGRGTYEQYF	TGTGCCAGTAGTATAGATAGGGGACGGGGGACCTACGAGCAGTACTTC
-	TRBV7-3	TRBD2	14	TRBJ2-1	CASSLAGVSYEQFF	TGTGCCAGCAGCTTGGCGGGAGTTTCCTATGAGCAGTTCTTC
once	TRBV9	TRBD1	22	TRBJ1-5	CASSVFVVGTGRFPCLNQPQHF	TGTGCCAGCAGCGTCTTTGTTGTTGGGACAGGGAGGTTCCCGTGCCTTAATCAGCCCCAGCATTTT
-	TRBV7-9	TRBD1	15	TRBJ1-6	CASTPAAGGGSPLHF	TGTGCCAGCACCCCAGCCGCAGGGGGAGGATCACCCCTCCACTTT
-	TRBV19	-	16	TRBJ1-5	CASTGGGNINNQPQHF	TGTGCCAGTACCGGGGGAGGAAATATTAACAATCAGCCCCAGCATTTT
-	TRBV5-1	-	18	TRBJ2-6	CASSLESATLSGANVLTF	TGCGCCAGCAGCTTGGAGTCAGCGACTCTATCTGGGGCCAACGTCCTGACTTTC
-	TRBV18	TRBD1	13	TRBJ1-2	CASAPRTGDGYTF	TGTGCCAGCGCCCCCCGGACAGGGGATGGCTACACCTTC
-	TRBV28	-	14	TRBJ1-2	CASSFKSTGYGYTF	TGTGCCAGCAGTTTTAAATCGACAGGCTATGGCTACACCTTC
once	TRBV6-5	TRBD1	15	TRBJ1-5	CASSDGTGRWQPQHF	TGTGCCAGCAGCGATGGGACAGGGAGATGGCAGCCCCAGCATTTT
-	TRBV10-3	TRBD2	16	TRBJ2-3	CAINQPGLAATDTQYF	TGTGCCATCAATCAACCGGGACTAGCGGCCACAGATACGCAGTATTTT
-	TRBV11-2	-	13	TRBJ1-1	CASSLVGGTEAFF	TGTGCCAGCAGCTTAGTGGGGGGAACTGAAGCTTTCTTT
-	TRBV6-6	TRBD1	13	TRBJ1-5	CASSTGDGQPQHF	TGTGCCAGCAGTACAGGGGACGGTCAGCCCCAGCATTTT
-	TRBV19	TRBD1	16	TRBJ1-5	CASSIADRGRNQPQHF	TGTGCCAGTAGTATAGCGGACAGGGGAAGAAATCAGCCCCAGCATTTT
-	TRBV20-1	-	15	TRBJ1-6	CSASFSGRGNSPLHF	TGCAGTGCTAGTTTCTCAGGGAGGGGTAATTCACCCCTCCACTTT